These T cell receptor beta chains were read from a single sample in a study of control samples from healthy donors and cancer patients. The method was immunoSEQ multiplex PCR; TCRdb's version includes in-frame clones alone and lacks a portion of them. This sample has roughly 88,000 clones; around four fifths occur once, and the top ten carry roughly 18%. Source material: blood. The receptors stem from a man aged 30 to 39 in good health. Both conserved end residues are trimmed from each CDR3. Rows may omit the clone size; those that give it use once, few, many or a size class.

J gene: TRBJ2-3; clone size: .; V gene: TRBV10-3; CDR3 protein: AISGAGTSVADTQY
J gene: TRBJ1-4; clone size: .; V gene: TRBV12-3/TRBV12-4; CDR3 protein: ASRAGEKLF
J gene: TRBJ1-5; clone size: few; V gene: TRBV19; CDR3 protein: ASSIALNQPQH
J gene: TRBJ1-2; clone size: once; V gene: TRBV7-9; CDR3 protein: ASRGQDGYGYT
J gene: TRBJ1-1; clone size: .; V gene: TRBV6-2/TRBV6-3; CDR3 protein: ASSFRGTEAF
J gene: TRBJ2-2; clone size: .; V gene: TRBV19; CDR3 protein: ASSSVQGNTGELF
J gene: TRBJ1-1; clone size: .; V gene: TRBV7-9; CDR3 protein: ASSFGMNTEAF
J gene: TRBJ1-2; clone size: .; V gene: TRBV6-6; CDR3 protein: ASGQNYGYT
J gene: TRBJ1-2; clone size: .; V gene: TRBV9; CDR3 protein: ASTRTGFGYT
J gene: TRBJ1-1; clone size: .; V gene: TRBV19; CDR3 protein: ASSIDTGHTEAF
J gene: TRBJ2-2; clone size: .; V gene: TRBV5-1; CDR3 protein: ASSSLQAGRTGELF
J gene: TRBJ1-6; clone size: .; V gene: TRBV27; CDR3 protein: ASSLNRAYNSPLH
J gene: TRBJ2-7; clone size: few; V gene: TRBV28; CDR3 protein: ASSPGNYEQY
J gene: TRBJ2-3; clone size: .; V gene: TRBV2; CDR3 protein: ASSVGTASTDTQY